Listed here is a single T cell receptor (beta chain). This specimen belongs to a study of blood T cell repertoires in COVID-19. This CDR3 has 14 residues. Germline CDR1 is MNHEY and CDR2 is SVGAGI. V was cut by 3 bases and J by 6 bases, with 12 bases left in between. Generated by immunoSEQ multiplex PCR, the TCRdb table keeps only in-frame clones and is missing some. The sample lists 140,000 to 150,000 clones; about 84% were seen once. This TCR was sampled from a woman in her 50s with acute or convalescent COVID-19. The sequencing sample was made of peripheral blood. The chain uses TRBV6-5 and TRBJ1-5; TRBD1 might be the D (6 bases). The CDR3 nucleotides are TGTGCCAGCAGTTATCGGGGGGCCGCTCAGCCCCAGCATTTT. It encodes CASSYRGAAQPQHF.